This TCR beta chain was sequenced during a study of blood T cell repertoires in COVID-19. Trimming removed 1 base at V and 9 bases at J, with 22 bases between. CDR3 length: 17 residues. Germline CDR1 and CDR2: MGHRA and YSYEKL. Enrolled through a virtual design, the participants were between about 18 and 100 years of age and came from 24 US areas. The study assigned cohorts using participant-reported clinical history. Assay: immunoSEQ multiplex PCR; the TCRdb copy retains only in-frame clones and omits some. Altogether a few hundred thousand clones are present, approximately 83% being singletons, with the ten largest covering about 4.2%.

The receptor was derived from a woman aged 40 to 50 with acute COVID-19. This chain joins TRBV4-1 and TRBJ2-1; D might be TRBD1 (6 bases). Sequenced: PBMCs or T cells enriched from blood (not recorded which). DNA for the CDR3: TGCGCCAGCAGCCAAGCACCCCAGGGGAACGTGAGGATTGAGCAGTTCTTC. It encodes CASSQAPQGNVRIEQFF.